The 2 T cell receptor beta chains listed next were all sequenced from one sample in a study of blood T cell repertoires in COVID-19. Using immunoSEQ multiplex PCR, the repertoire was profiled, and TCRdb retains in-frame clones only, with some absent. The sample carries roughly 380,000 clones, approximately 91% recorded once. Specimen: peripheral blood. The receptor source for this set is a woman aged 40 to 50 with COVID-19, enrolled during active disease.

This clone was seen just once. The chain carries TRBV5-4 and TRBJ1-2, with 12 nucleotides matching TRBD1. Germline trimming cut 3 bases from V and 6 bases from J; bases unmatched to any gene: 0. The CDR3 loop spans 13 amino acids. Germline V lookup: CDR1 SGHNT, CDR2 YYREEE (reference sequence). The CDR3 DNA follows: TGTGCCAGCAGCTGGGACAGGGGGCATGGCTACACCTTC. Protein product: CASSWDRGHGYTF.

CDR3 region: CASSPQGWVSTLHF. CDR3 DNA: TGTGCCAGCAGCCCACAGGGATGGGTTTCTACCCTCCACTTT. The chain recombines TRBV14 with TRBJ1-6, with D possibly being TRBD1 (6 bases). V shed 4 bases and J shed 14 bases, with 18 bases lying between them. This CDR3 comprises 14 residues. CDR1 SGHDN and CDR2 FVKESK come from the germline V gene. Looking up the rest from reference TRBV14 and TRBJ1-6 gives the full variable domain: EAGVTQFPSHSVIEKGQTVTLRCDPISGHDNLYWYRRVMGKEIKFLLHFVKESKQDESGMPNNRFLAERTGGTYSTLKVQPAELEDSGVYFCASSPQGWVSTLHFGNGTRLTVT.